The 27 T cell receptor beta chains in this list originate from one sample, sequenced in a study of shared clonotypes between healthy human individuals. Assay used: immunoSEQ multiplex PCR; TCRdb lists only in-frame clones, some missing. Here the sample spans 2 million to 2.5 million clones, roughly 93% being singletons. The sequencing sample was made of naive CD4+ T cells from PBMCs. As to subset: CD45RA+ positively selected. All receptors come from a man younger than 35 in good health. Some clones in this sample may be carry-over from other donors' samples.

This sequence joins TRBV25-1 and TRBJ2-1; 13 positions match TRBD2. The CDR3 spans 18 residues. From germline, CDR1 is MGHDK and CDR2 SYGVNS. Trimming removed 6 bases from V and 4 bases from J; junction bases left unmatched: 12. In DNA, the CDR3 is TGTGCCAGCAGGGGGACTAGCGGGATCCAAGCCACTTACAATGAGCAGTTCTTC. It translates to CASRGTSGIQATYNEQFF.

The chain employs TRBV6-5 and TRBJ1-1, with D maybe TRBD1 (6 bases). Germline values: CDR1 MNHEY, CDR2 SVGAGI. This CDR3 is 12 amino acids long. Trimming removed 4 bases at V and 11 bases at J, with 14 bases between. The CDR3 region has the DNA TGTGCCAGCAGTTGGGGGGGCTGGGGGGCTTTCTTT. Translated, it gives CASSWGGWGAFF.

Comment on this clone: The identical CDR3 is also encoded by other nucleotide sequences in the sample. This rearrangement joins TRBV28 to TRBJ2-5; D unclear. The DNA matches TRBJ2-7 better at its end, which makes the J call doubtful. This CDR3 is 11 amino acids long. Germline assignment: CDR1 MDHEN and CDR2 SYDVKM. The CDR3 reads CASSLGYEQYF. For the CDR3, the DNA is TGTGCCAGCAGTTTGGGATACGAGCAGTACTTC.

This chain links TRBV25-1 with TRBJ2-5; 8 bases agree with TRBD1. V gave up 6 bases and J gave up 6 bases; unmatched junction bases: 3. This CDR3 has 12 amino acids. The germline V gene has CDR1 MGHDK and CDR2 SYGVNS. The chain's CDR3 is CASRGTGQTQYF. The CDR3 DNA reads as TGTGCCAGCAGAGGGACAGGCCAGACCCAGTACTTC.

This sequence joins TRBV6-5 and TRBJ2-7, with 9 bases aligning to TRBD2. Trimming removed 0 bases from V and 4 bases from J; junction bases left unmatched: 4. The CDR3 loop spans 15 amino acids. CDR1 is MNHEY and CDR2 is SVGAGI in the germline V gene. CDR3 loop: CASSYSREGRYEQYF. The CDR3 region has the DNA TGTGCCAGCAGTTACTCGCGGGAGGGCCGATACGAGCAGTACTTC.

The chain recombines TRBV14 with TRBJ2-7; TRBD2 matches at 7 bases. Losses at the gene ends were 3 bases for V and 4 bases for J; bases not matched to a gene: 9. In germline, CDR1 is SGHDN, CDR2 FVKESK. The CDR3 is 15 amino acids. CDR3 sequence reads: CASSHVGREWYEQYF. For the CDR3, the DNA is TGTGCCAGCAGCCACGTGGGGCGGGAGTGGTACGAGCAGTACTTC. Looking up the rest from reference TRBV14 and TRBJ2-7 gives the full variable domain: EAGVTQFPSHSVIEKGQTVTLRCDPISGHDNLYWYRRVMGKEIKFLLHFVKESKQDESGMPNNRFLAERTGGTYSTLKVQPAELEDSGVYFCASSHVGREWYEQYFGPGTRLTVT.

DNA of the CDR3: TGTGCCAGCAGTTTATCTGGGAACAATGAGCAGTTCTTC. Protein product: CASSLSGNNEQFF. The chain uses TRBV28 and TRBJ2-1; the D is unclear. Deletions cut 1 base from V and 5 bases from J, with 6 bases between. CDR1 MDHEN and CDR2 SYDVKM come from the germline V gene. This CDR3 is 13 amino acids long.

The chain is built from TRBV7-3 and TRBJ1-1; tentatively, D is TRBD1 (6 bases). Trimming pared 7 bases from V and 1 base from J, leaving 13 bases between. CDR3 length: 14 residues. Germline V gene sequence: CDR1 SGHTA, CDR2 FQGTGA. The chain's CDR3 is CASKPGQENTEAFF. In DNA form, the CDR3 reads TGTGCCAGCAAGCCGGGACAAGAGAACACTGAAGCTTTCTTT.

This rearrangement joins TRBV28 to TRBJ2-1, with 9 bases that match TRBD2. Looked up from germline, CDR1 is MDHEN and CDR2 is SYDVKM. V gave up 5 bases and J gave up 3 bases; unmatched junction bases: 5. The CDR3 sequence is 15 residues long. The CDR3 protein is CASSRPSGIYNEQFF. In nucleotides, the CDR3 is TGTGCCAGCAGTAGACCTAGCGGGATCTACAATGAGCAGTTCTTC.

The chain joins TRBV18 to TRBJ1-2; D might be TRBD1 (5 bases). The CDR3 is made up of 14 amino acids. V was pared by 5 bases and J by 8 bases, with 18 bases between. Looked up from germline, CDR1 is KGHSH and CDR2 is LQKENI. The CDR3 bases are TGTGCCAGCTCAACCGGGACGGAAGGCGGCGGCTACACCTTC. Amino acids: CASSTGTEGGGYTF.

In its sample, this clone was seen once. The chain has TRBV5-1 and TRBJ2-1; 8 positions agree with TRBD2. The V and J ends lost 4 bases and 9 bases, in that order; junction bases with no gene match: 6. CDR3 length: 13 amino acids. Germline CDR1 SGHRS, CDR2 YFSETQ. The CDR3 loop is CASSQPSGSEQFF. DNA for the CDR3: TGCGCCAGCAGCCAGCCCAGCGGGAGTGAGCAGTTCTTC.

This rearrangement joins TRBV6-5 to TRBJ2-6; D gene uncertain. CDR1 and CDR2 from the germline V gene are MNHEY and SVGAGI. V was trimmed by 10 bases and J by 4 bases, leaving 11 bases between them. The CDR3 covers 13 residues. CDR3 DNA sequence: TGTGCCACCTCTCCTGGGGGGGCCAACGTCCTGACTTTC. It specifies CATSPGGANVLTF.

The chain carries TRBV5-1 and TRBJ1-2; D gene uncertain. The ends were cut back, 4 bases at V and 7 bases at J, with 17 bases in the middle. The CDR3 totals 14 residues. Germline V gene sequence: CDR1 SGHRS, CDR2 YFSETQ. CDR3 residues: CASSLTGGTSGYTF. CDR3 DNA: TGCGCCAGCAGCCTGACTGGTGGTACAAGTGGCTACACCTTC. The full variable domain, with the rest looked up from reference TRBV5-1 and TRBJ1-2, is KAGVTQTPRYLIKTRGQQVTLSCSPISGHRSVSWYQQTPGQGLQFLFEYFSETQRNKGNFPGRFSGRQFSNSRSEMNVSTLELGDSALYLCASSLTGGTSGYTFGSGTRLTVV.

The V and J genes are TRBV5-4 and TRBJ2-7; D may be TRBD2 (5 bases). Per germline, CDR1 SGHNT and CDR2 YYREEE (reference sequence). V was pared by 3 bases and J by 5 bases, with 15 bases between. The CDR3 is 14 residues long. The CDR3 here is CASSSVGSLNEQYF. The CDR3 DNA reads TGTGCCAGCAGCTCCGTTGGGAGTCTGAACGAGCAGTACTTC.

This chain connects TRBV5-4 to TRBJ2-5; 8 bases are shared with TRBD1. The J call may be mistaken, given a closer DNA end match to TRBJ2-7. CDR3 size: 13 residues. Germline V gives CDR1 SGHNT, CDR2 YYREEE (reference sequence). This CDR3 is CASSGQGAREQYF. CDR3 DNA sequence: TGTGCCAGCAGCGGGCAGGGGGCGCGCGAGCAGTACTTC.

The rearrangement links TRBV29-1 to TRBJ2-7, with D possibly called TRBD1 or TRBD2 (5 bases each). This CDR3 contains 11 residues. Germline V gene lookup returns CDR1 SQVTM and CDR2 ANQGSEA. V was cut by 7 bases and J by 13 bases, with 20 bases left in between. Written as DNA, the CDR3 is TGCAGCGGACAAACCGGGACGAATAAATACTTC. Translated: CSGQTGTNKYF.

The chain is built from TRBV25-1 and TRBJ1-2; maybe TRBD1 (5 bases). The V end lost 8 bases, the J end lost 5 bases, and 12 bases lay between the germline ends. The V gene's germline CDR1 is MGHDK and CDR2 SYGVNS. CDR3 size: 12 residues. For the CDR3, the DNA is TGTGCCAGCTCCAAGCGGGGGTATGGCTACACCTTC. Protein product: CASSKRGYGYTF.

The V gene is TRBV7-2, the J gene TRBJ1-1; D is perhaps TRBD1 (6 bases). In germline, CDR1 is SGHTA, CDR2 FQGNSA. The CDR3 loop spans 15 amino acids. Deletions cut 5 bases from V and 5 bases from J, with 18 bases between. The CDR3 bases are TGTGCCAGCAGCCCAGTAGGGGGGCGGGGGACTGAAGCTTTCTTT. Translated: CASSPVGGRGTEAFF.

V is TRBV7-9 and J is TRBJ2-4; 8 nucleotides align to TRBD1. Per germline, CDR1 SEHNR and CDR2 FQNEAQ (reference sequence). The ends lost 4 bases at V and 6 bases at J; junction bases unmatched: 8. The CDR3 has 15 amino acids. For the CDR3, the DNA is TGTGCCAGCAGCTCCCCGGGCCAGGGGGCAAACATTCAGTACTTC. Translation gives CASSSPGQGANIQYF. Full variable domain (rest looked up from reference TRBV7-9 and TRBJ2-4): DTGVSQNPRHKITKRGQNVTFRCDPISEHNRLYWYRQTLGQGPEFLTYFQNEAQLEKSRLLSDRFSAERPKGSFSTLEIQRTEQGDSAMYLCASSSPGQGANIQYFGAGTRLSVL.

The CDR3 DNA sequence: TGTGCCAGCAGCTTAGTAGGGACGGTGACCTACGAGCAGTACTTC. Protein product: CASSLVGTVTYEQYF. V is TRBV11-2 and J is TRBJ2-7; tentatively, D is TRBD1 or TRBD2 (5 bases each). This CDR3 is built from 15 residues. Germline values: CDR1 SGHAT, CDR2 FQNNGV. V was cut by 1 base and J by 2 bases, with 12 bases left in between.

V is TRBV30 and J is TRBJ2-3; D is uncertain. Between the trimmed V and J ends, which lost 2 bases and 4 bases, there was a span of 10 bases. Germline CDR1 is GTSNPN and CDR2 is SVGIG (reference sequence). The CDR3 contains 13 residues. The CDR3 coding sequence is TGTGCCTGGAGTCACTCGACCGCAGATACGCAGTATTTT. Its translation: CAWSHSTADTQYF.

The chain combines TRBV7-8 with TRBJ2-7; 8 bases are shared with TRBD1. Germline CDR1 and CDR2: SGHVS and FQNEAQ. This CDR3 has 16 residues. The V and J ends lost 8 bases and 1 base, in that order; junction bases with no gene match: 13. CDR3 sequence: CASGPAIRTGSYEQYF. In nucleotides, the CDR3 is TGTGCCAGCGGCCCCGCGATCCGGACAGGGTCCTACGAGCAGTACTTC.

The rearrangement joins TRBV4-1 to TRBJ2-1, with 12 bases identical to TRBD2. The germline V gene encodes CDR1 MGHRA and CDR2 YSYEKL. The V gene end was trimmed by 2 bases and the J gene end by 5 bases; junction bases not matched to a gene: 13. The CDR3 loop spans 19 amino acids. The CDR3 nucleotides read TGCGCCAGCAGCCAAAGGGGGCTAGCGGGAGGGCCTGTTAACAATGAGCAGTTCTTC. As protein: CASSQRGLAGGPVNNEQFF.

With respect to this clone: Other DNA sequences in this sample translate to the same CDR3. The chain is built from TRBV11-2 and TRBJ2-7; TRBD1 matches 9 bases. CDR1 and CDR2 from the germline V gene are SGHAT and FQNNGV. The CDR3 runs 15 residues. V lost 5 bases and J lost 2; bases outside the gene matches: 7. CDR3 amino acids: CASSLTGTGTYEQYF. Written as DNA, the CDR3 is TGTGCCAGCAGCCTAACCGGGACAGGGACCTACGAGCAGTACTTC.

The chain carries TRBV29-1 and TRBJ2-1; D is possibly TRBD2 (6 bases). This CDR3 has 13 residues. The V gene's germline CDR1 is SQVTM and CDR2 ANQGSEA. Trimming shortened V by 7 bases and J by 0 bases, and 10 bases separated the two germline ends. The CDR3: CSALGGSYNEQFF. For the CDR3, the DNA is TGCAGCGCATTGGGGGGCTCCTACAATGAGCAGTTCTTC.

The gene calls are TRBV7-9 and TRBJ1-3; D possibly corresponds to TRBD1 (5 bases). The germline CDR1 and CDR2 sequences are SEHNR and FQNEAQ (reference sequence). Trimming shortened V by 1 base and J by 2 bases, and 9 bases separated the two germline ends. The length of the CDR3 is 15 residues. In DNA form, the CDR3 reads TGTGCCAGCAGCTTAGATCTGGGACCTGGAAACACCATATATTTT. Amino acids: CASSLDLGPGNTIYF.

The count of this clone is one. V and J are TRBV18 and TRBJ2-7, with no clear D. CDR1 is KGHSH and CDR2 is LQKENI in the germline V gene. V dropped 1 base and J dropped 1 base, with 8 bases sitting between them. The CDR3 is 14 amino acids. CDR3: CASSPLSGSYEQYF. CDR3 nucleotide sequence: TGTGCCAGCTCACCACTTTCCGGTTCCTACGAGCAGTACTTC.